These T cell receptor beta chains were read from a single sample in a study of identical twins. TCRdb redid the calling of the 5' RACE reads with MiXCR, one entry per CDR3 protein. The profile covers roughly 250,000 distinct CDR3 sequences, with roughly 13% appearing a single time and around 9.5% taken by the ten largest. Sequencing was performed on memory (CD45RO+) T cells sorted from blood. These receptor sequences come from a woman aged 18 to 35 in good health. Each CDR3 is given with its conserved first and last residue. The order of the fields is V gene, D gene, CDR3 length, clone size, J gene, CDR3 DNA, CDR3 protein. A D gene is named only where the DNA matches it firmly. Size is omitted from some rows. Given values are once, few, many or a class for expanded clones.

V: TRBV6-1
D: .
length: 13
size: few
J: TRBJ2-1
DNA: TGTGCCACCCAGACTCCCGCGTACTATGAGCAGTTCTTC
CDR3: CATQTPAYYEQFF

V: TRBV18
D: .
length: 15
size: few
J: TRBJ2-5
DNA: TGTGCCAGCTCACCAGGCGTCTTGGTAGAAGAGACCCAGTACTTC
CDR3: CASSPGVLVEETQYF

V: TRBV29-1
D: TRBD1
length: 13
size: many
J: TRBJ1-5
DNA: TGCAGCGTTGAGGGGGACAGAAATCAGCCCCAGCATTTT
CDR3: CSVEGDRNQPQHF

V: TRBV27
D: .
length: 14
size: .
J: TRBJ2-3
DNA: TGTGCCAGCAGAGATTTCTCCAACACAGATACGCAGTATTTT
CDR3: CASRDFSNTDTQYF

V: TRBV2
D: .
length: 14
size: .
J: TRBJ2-4
DNA: TGTGCCAGCGGGGCAGGGGTGACCAAAAACATTCAGTACTTC
CDR3: CASGAGVTKNIQYF

V: TRBV25-1
D: TRBD1
length: 18
size: .
J: TRBJ2-5
DNA: TGTGCCAGCAGTACCCCTTTCGGGACAGGGAGCCTACAAGAGACCCAGTACTTC
CDR3: CASSTPFGTGSLQETQYF

V: TRBV9
D: .
length: 15
size: .
J: TRBJ2-1
DNA: TGTGCCAGCAGCGTAGCCCCTCACTCCCCCAATGAGCAGTTCTTC
CDR3: CASSVAPHSPNEQFF

V: TRBV11-3
D: .
length: 14
size: few
J: TRBJ2-1
DNA: TGTGCCAGCAGCTTACAGTGGGGAAGTGGCGAGCAGTTCTTC
CDR3: CASSLQWGSGEQFF

V: TRBV18
D: TRBD2
length: 15
size: .
J: TRBJ2-5
DNA: TGTGCCAGCTCCGGACTAGCGGGACCCCAAGAGACCCAGTACTTC
CDR3: CASSGLAGPQETQYF

V: TRBV20-1
D: .
length: 14
size: .
J: TRBJ2-1
DNA: TGCAGTGCTAGTGTCCACGGGCCGTACAATGAGCAGTTCTTC
CDR3: CSASVHGPYNEQFF

V: TRBV27
D: .
length: 12
size: many
J: TRBJ1-5
DNA: TGTGCCAGCAGTGGCGGGGGTCAGCCCCAGCATTTT
CDR3: CASSGGGQPQHF

V: TRBV18
D: .
length: 14
size: .
J: TRBJ2-5
DNA: TGTGCCAGCTCACCCGACACCCCCGGGGAGACCCAGTACTTC
CDR3: CASSPDTPGETQYF

V: TRBV5-5
D: .
length: 14
size: .
J: TRBJ2-6
DNA: TGTGCCAGCAGCTTAGGGGGGGAGGCCAACGTCCTGACTTTC
CDR3: CASSLGGEANVLTF

V: TRBV5-1
D: .
length: 13
size: few
J: TRBJ2-7
DNA: TGCGCCAGCAGCTTCTTGGGGCGGAGGGAGCAGTACTTC
CDR3: CASSFLGRREQYF

V: TRBV12-3/TRBV12-4
D: .
length: 15
size: many
J: TRBJ2-2
DNA: TGTGCCAGCAGTTTCGGGGACTTACCGACCGGGGAGCTGTTTTTT
CDR3: CASSFGDLPTGELFF

V: TRBV12-3/TRBV12-4
D: TRBD1
length: 13
size: .
J: TRBJ2-5
DNA: TGTGCCAGCAGTACAGGGGTGCAAGAGACCCAGTACTTC
CDR3: CASSTGVQETQYF

V: TRBV29-1
D: .
length: 14
size: .
J: TRBJ2-4
DNA: TGCAGCGTTGGGTTATTGGGCCTCAAAAACATTCAGTACTTC
CDR3: CSVGLLGLKNIQYF

V: TRBV12-3/TRBV12-4
D: .
length: 14
size: few
J: TRBJ1-5
DNA: TGTGCCAGCAGTTTCGGGTCTGCTAATCAGCCCCAGCATTTT
CDR3: CASSFGSANQPQHF

V: TRBV15
D: .
length: 16
size: many
J: TRBJ1-6
DNA: TGTGCCACCAGCAGAGAGACGGCCCCCTGGGATTCACCCCTCCACTTT
CDR3: CATSRETAPWDSPLHF

V: TRBV19
D: TRBD2
length: 14
size: .
J: TRBJ2-1
DNA: TGTGCCAGTACTCTTGGGACTAGCGGGAATGAGCAGTTCTTC
CDR3: CASTLGTSGNEQFF

V: TRBV20-1
D: .
length: 13
size: .
J: TRBJ2-5
DNA: TGCAGTGTCAGAGGGGCTAGCTTGACGGCCCAGTACTTC
CDR3: CSVRGASLTAQYF

V: TRBV5-5
D: .
length: 16
size: .
J: TRBJ1-2
DNA: TGTGCCAGCAGCCCGTCGGGAGACCCCGCTAACTATGGCTACACCTTC
CDR3: CASSPSGDPANYGYTF

V: TRBV20-1
D: TRBD1
length: 14
size: few
J: TRBJ2-1
DNA: TGCAGTGTCGCACAGGGGCCCCTATACAATGAGCAGTTCTTC
CDR3: CSVAQGPLYNEQFF

V: TRBV14
D: .
length: 13
size: once
J: TRBJ2-1
DNA: TGTGCCAGCAGCCAAGAGAACAGGGACGAGCAGTTCTTC
CDR3: CASSQENRDEQFF

V: TRBV5-1
D: .
length: 14
size: many
J: TRBJ2-3
DNA: TGCGCCAGCAGCTTGGAAACCACCACAGATACGCAGTATTTT
CDR3: CASSLETTTDTQYF

V: TRBV5-1
D: .
length: 15
size: many
J: TRBJ2-7
DNA: TGCGCCAGCAGCTTGGCGACTCCTGGGATCTACGAGCAGTACTTC
CDR3: CASSLATPGIYEQYF

V: TRBV4-2
D: TRBD1
length: 19
size: few
J: TRBJ2-3
DNA: TGTGCCAGCAGCCAAGGGATTAACAGGGGGAGAATAACCACAGATACGCAGTATTTT
CDR3: CASSQGINRGRITTDTQYF

V: TRBV4-2
D: TRBD2
length: 16
size: few
J: TRBJ2-1
DNA: TGTGCCAGCAGCCAACCATCCGGGACTAGCAGCAATGAGCAGTTCTTC
CDR3: CASSQPSGTSSNEQFF

V: TRBV4-2
D: .
length: 14
size: few
J: TRBJ2-7
DNA: TGTGCCAGCAGCCAAGATTTAAGGGCAGACGAGCAGTACTTC
CDR3: CASSQDLRADEQYF

V: TRBV7-9
D: TRBD1
length: 15
size: few
J: TRBJ2-1
DNA: TGTGCCAGCAGCCTGTGGACAGGGATTGCGAATGAGCAGTTCTTC
CDR3: CASSLWTGIANEQFF

V: TRBV4-1
D: .
length: 15
size: .
J: TRBJ1-2
DNA: TGCGCCAGCAGCCAAGCCGGGACACTGAACTATGGCTACACCTTC
CDR3: CASSQAGTLNYGYTF

V: TRBV20-1
D: .
length: 14
size: .
J: TRBJ1-1
DNA: TGCAGTGCTGAAAACAGGGTCGGTCACACTGAAGCTTTCTTT
CDR3: CSAENRVGHTEAFF

V: TRBV25-1
D: .
length: 15
size: .
J: TRBJ2-7
DNA: TGTGCCAGCAGTGGGGGACGACAGTCCTCCTACGAGCAGTACTTC
CDR3: CASSGGRQSSYEQYF

V: TRBV20-1
D: .
length: 14
size: .
J: TRBJ2-3
DNA: TGCAGTGCTCCCTGGGTAGCGGGCACAGATACGCAGTATTTT
CDR3: CSAPWVAGTDTQYF

V: TRBV6-2/TRBV6-3
D: TRBD2
length: 15
size: few
J: TRBJ2-1
DNA: TGTGCCAGCAGTTACTCCCGGACTAGGGCGAATGAGCAGTTCTTC
CDR3: CASSYSRTRANEQFF

V: TRBV20-1
D: .
length: 13
size: few
J: TRBJ2-7
DNA: TGCAGTGCTCCCGCTGACCCCTCCTACGAGCAGTACTTC
CDR3: CSAPADPSYEQYF

V: TRBV20-1
D: TRBD1
length: 15
size: .
J: TRBJ2-5
DNA: TGCAGTGCTAGTGGCCCCAGGGGGCGAAAGGCGACCCAGTACTTC
CDR3: CSASGPRGRKATQYF

V: TRBV20-1
D: TRBD1
length: 15
size: .
J: TRBJ2-2
DNA: TGCAGTGCTAGCCGGGACAGGGGAGGAACCGGGGAGCTGTTTTTT
CDR3: CSASRDRGGTGELFF

V: TRBV11-2
D: TRBD2
length: 15
size: many
J: TRBJ2-1
DNA: TGTGCCAGCAGCCCAAGGACTAGCGGGGGGGCTCGGCAGTTCTTC
CDR3: CASSPRTSGGARQFF

V: TRBV10-3
D: .
length: 15
size: many
J: TRBJ2-2
DNA: TGTGCCATCAGGCAGGCGGGCAGGACATCCCGGGAGCTGTTTTTT
CDR3: CAIRQAGRTSRELFF

V: TRBV20-1
D: TRBD2
length: 16
size: .
J: TRBJ2-1
DNA: TGCAGTGCTAGAGATATTACTAGCGGTACCTACAATGAGCAGTTCTTC
CDR3: CSARDITSGTYNEQFF

V: TRBV12-3/TRBV12-4
D: .
length: 12
size: .
J: TRBJ2-3
DNA: TGTGCCAGCAGCGAGGTCACAGATACGCAGTATTTT
CDR3: CASSEVTDTQYF

V: TRBV25-1
D: TRBD2
length: 16
size: few
J: TRBJ2-3
DNA: TGTGCCAGCAGAGGAAGCCTAGCGGGAGCAACAGATACGCAGTATTTT
CDR3: CASRGSLAGATDTQYF

V: TRBV5-4
D: TRBD2
length: 16
size: .
J: TRBJ2-1
DNA: TGTGCCAGCAGCCCCGAACTCGCTAGCGGCTACAATGAGCAGTTCTTC
CDR3: CASSPELASGYNEQFF

V: TRBV7-9
D: .
length: 15
size: .
J: TRBJ1-4
DNA: TGTGCCAGCAGCACTGGGCTGGGGGGCGAGGAAAAACTGTTTTTT
CDR3: CASSTGLGGEEKLFF

V: TRBV7-2
D: TRBD2
length: 15
size: few
J: TRBJ2-7
DNA: TGTGCCAGCAGCCTAACGGCTAGCGGGACCTACGAGCAGTACTTC
CDR3: CASSLTASGTYEQYF

V: TRBV7-8
D: TRBD2
length: 16
size: many
J: TRBJ2-2
DNA: TGTGCCAGCAGCTCTGGGACTAGCTTAATTACCGGGGAGCTGTTTTTT
CDR3: CASSSGTSLITGELFF

V: TRBV24-1
D: .
length: 13
size: .
J: TRBJ2-7
DNA: TGTGCCACTACATCAAGGGGCAAGTACGAGCAGTACTTC
CDR3: CATTSRGKYEQYF

V: TRBV10-3
D: .
length: 14
size: .
J: TRBJ2-3
DNA: TGTGCCATCAGTGACAGTCCTAACACAGATACGCAGTATTTT
CDR3: CAISDSPNTDTQYF

V: TRBV20-1
D: .
length: 13
size: .
J: TRBJ2-7
DNA: TGCAGTGCTAGTGTTGACAGCTCCTACGAGCAGTACTTC
CDR3: CSASVDSSYEQYF

V: TRBV20-1
D: .
length: 12
size: many
J: TRBJ1-1
DNA: TGCAGTGCTAGTCAGGCGAACACTGAAGCTTTCTTT
CDR3: CSASQANTEAFF